One sample yielded the 8 T cell receptor beta chains listed below, sequenced in a study of blood T cell repertoires in COVID-19. Produced via immunoSEQ multiplex PCR; TCRdb's table is partial and in-frame only. Among about 88,000 clones listed, approximately 87% were seen once. Specimen: peripheral blood. These receptors originate from a woman aged 70-85 years with acute or convalescent COVID-19.

The chain is built from TRBV5-4 and TRBJ2-1; D ambiguous. Germline V gives CDR1 SGHNT, CDR2 YYREEE (reference sequence). The CDR3 loop spans 14 amino acids. The V end was cut by 1 base, the J end by 4 bases, with 9 bases between. CDR3 coding DNA: TGTGCCAGCAGCTTGATGCTCAGGTACAATGAGCAGTTCTTC. This sequence encodes CASSLMLRYNEQFF.

This chain uses TRBV4-1 with TRBJ2-5, with D perhaps TRBD1 (6 bases). In germline, CDR1 is MGHRA, CDR2 YSYEKL. V lost 0 bases to trimming and J lost 5 bases, with 16 bases between them. The CDR3 runs to 16 residues. CDR3 in amino acids: CASSQEVGGIGETQYF. CDR3 in DNA: TGCGCCAGCAGCCAAGAGGTTGGGGGCATTGGGGAGACCCAGTACTTC.

The chain carries TRBV2 and TRBJ1-1; D is unresolved. The germline V gene encodes CDR1 SNHLY and CDR2 FYNNEI. Trimming stripped 7 bases from V and 4 bases from J, with 16 bases between. The CDR3 is 14 residues long. The CDR3 DNA follows: TGTGCCAGCATTTACCAGGCCCTGGGCACTGAAGCTTTCTTT. Amino acid sequence: CASIYQALGTEAFF. The entire variable domain, with the rest obtained from reference TRBV2 and TRBJ1-1, is as follows: EPEVTQTPSHQVTQMGQEVILRCVPISNHLYFYWYRQILGQKVEFLVSFYNNEISEKSEIFDDQFSVERPDGSNFTLKIRSTKLEDSAMYFCASIYQALGTEAFFGQGTRLTVV.

The rearrangement joins TRBV5-1 to TRBJ1-2, with 7 bases matching TRBD1. After removal of 4 bases from V and 8 bases from J, the junction contained 11 bases not matched to a gene. The germline CDR1 and CDR2 sequences are SGHRS and YFSETQ. The CDR3 runs 14 residues. DNA for the CDR3: TGCGCCAGCAGCCTACGACAGGGCGGGGAGGGCTACACCTTC. The encoded protein is CASSLRQGGEGYTF.

This chain's CDR3 is CASSLQQGTEAFF. The CDR3, as DNA: TGTGCCAGCAGTTTACAACAGGGCACTGAAGCTTTCTTT. The chain links TRBV12-3 or TRBV12-4 to TRBJ1-1; TRBD1 might be the D (6 bases). Trimming shortened V by 2 bases and J by 4 bases, and 8 bases separated the two germline ends. This CDR3 has 13 amino acids.

This sequence joins TRBV11-2 and TRBJ1-1; possibly TRBD1 for D (6 bases). CDR3 length: 13 amino acids. Germline assignment: CDR1 SGHAT and CDR2 FQNNGV. V lost 2 bases and J lost 12, with 16 bases in between. CDR3 coding DNA: TGTGCCAGCAGCTTAAGGGGGTCCCTTATTTCTTTCTTT. Translated: CASSLRGSLISFF.

This clone was seen more than once but under ten times. The J gene is TRBJ2-3, the V gene TRBV2, with TRBD2 identical over 7 bases. CDR1 and CDR2 from the germline V gene are SNHLY and FYNNEI. The CDR3 sequence is 16 residues long. The V segment lost 4 bases and the J segment 2 bases; nucleotides outside the gene matches: 9. CDR3 amino acids: CASSGGGNRYTDTQYF. For the CDR3, the DNA is TGTGCCAGCAGTGGGGGGGGGAACCGGTACACAGATACGCAGTATTTT.

This chain connects TRBV4-1 to TRBJ2-3; 7 nucleotides match TRBD1. J was trimmed by 5 bases and V by 2 bases; bases with no gene match: 16. Germline-derived CDR1 and CDR2 are MGHRA and YSYEKL. This CDR3 contains 18 residues. CDR3 DNA sequence: TGCGCCAGCAGCCAAAGGTTAGGGGTGGCCGCAGGGGGAGATACGCAGTATTTT. Its protein product is CASSQRLGVAAGGDTQYF.